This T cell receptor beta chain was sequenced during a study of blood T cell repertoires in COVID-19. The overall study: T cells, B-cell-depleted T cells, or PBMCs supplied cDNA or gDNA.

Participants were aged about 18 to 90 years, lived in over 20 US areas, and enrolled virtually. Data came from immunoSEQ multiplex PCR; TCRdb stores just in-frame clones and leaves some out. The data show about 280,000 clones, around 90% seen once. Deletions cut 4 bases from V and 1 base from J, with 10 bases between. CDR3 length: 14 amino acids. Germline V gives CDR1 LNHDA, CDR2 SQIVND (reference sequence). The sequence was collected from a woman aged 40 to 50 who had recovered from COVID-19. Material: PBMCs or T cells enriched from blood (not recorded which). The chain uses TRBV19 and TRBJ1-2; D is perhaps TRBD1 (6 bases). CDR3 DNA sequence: TGTGCCAGTAGTAGCGACAGGCGTAACTATGGCTACACCTTC. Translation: CASSSDRRNYGYTF.